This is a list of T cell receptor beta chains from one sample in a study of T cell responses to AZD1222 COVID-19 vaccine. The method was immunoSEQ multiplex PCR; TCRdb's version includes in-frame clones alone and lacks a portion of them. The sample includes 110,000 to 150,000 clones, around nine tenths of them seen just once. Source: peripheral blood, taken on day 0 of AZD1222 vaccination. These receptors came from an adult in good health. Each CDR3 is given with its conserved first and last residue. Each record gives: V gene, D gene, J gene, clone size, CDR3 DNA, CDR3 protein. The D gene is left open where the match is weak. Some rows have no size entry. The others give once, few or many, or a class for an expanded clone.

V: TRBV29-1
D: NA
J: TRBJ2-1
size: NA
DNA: TGCAGCGTTGACCGGTCGGTCCCTTATGAGCAGTTCTTC
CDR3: CSVDRSVPYEQFF

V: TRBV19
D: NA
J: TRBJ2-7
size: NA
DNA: TGTGCCAGTAGTATTGGCCCCGGGTCCTCCTACGAGCAGTACTTC
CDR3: CASSIGPGSSYEQYF

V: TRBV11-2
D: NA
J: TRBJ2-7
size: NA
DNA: TGTGCCAGCAGCTTAGATCCCACCTACGAGCAGTACTTC
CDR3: CASSLDPTYEQYF

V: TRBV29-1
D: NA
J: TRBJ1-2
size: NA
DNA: TGCAGCGTTGAAGACGACAGTCCATCGGGGTATGGCTACACCTTC
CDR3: CSVEDDSPSGYGYTF

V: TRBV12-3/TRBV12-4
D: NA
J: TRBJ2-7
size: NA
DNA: TGTGCCAGCAGTTTTTCCTGGGTTGACGAGCAGTACTTC
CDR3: CASSFSWVDEQYF

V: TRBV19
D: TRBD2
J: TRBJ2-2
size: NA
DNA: TGTGCCAGTAGCAACCCGGGGGGGCGGAACACCGGGGAGCTGTTTTTT
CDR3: CASSNPGGRNTGELFF

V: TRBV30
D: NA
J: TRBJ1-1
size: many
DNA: TGTGCCTGGAGTTCTCTGACAGTGAACACTGAAGCTTTCTTT
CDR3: CAWSSLTVNTEAFF

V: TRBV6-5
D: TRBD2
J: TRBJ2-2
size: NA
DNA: TGTGCCAGCAGAACTAGCGGGGGGGCTCCCGGGGAGCTGTTTTTT
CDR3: CASRTSGGAPGELFF

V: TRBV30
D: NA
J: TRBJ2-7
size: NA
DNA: TGTGCCTGGAGTACCGGTTACGAGCAGTACTTC
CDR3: CAWSTGYEQYF

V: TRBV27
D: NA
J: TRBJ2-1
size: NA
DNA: TGTGCCAGCAGTCCCGTGGGGCATGAGCAGTTCTTC
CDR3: CASSPVGHEQFF

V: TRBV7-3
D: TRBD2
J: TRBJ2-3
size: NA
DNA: TGTGCCAGCAGCTCCCAGCGGGACTCCACAGATACGCAGTATTTT
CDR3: CASSSQRDSTDTQYF

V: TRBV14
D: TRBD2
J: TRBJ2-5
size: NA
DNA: TGTGCCAGCAGTGTGGGACTAGCGGTTTTGCAAGAGACCCAGTACTTC
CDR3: CASSVGLAVLQETQYF

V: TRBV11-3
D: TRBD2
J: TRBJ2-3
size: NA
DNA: TGTGCCAGCAGCCCCCAGAGACTAGCGGGAATCACAGATACGCAGTATTTT
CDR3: CASSPQRLAGITDTQYF

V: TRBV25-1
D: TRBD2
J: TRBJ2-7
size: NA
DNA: TGTGCCAGCTGTGAGAGCGGGAGGTCCTACGAGCAGTACTTC
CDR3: CASCESGRSYEQYF

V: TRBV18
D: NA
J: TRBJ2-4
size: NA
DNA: TGTGCCAGCTCACCCCGGGGGAACCTAGCCAAAAACATTCAGTACTTC
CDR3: CASSPRGNLAKNIQYF

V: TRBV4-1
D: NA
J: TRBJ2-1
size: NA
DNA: TGCGCCAGCAGCCCGGTCGGGTCGGGGGGCGGCAGGGATGAGCAGTTCTTC
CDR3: CASSPVGSGGGRDEQFF

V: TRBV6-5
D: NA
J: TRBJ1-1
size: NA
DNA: TGTGCCAGCAGCACCCTAGGGGGAACTGAAGCTTTCTTT
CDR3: CASSTLGGTEAFF

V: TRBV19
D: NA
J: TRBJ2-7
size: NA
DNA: TGTGCCAGTAGTATAGTAAGGGAGCCTCGGGAGCAGTACTTC
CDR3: CASSIVREPREQYF

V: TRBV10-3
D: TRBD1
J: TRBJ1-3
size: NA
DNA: TGTGCCATCAGTCCGGGACAGGGGGTATTTGGAAACACCATATATTTT
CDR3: CAISPGQGVFGNTIYF

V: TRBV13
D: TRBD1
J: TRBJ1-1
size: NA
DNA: TGTGCCAGCAGCCTCCAGGGGGCGGCGAAGGCTGAAGCTTTCTTT
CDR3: CASSLQGAAKAEAFF